This T cell receptor beta chain was captured in a study of PD-1 blockade in classical Hodgkin lymphoma. Profiled with immunoSEQ multiplex PCR; TCRdb holds only in-frame clones, not every one. The sample lists nearly 55,000 clones, around 85% occurring once. Study-wide findings and caveats: While CD8+ TCR diversity did not rise significantly by C4D1, CD4+ TCR diversity did. Baseline diversity resembling that of newly diagnosed patients was seen in complete responders. Exclusion removed patients who began nivolumab under 1 year after ASCT.

With 2 bases removed from V and 7 bases from J, the gap between germline ends came to 16 bases. The CDR3 has 15 residues. Per germline, CDR1 PRHDT and CDR2 FYEKMQ (reference sequence). Regarding this clone: Its antigen is not identified.

Autologous stem cell transplantation was followed by relapse in every patient, and brentuximab vedotin exposure varied. This chain connects TRBV13 to TRBJ2-3, with D perhaps matching TRBD2 (7 bases). This specimen was peripheral blood mononuclear cells (PBMCs), taken at baseline. This sequence was found in a human donor with classical Hodgkin lymphoma. In nucleotides, the CDR3 is TGTGCCAGCAGCTTACAGGGGCGGGAGTGGAATACGCAGTATTTT. As protein: CASSLQGREWNTQYF.